This is a list of T cell receptor beta chains from one sample in a study of PD-1 blockade in mismatch repair-deficient tumors. Assay used: immunoSEQ multiplex PCR; TCRdb lists only in-frame clones, some missing. This table has about 34,000 clones, approximately 84% appearing once. The starting material was PBMCs, obtained around 6 weeks after starting pembrolizumab. The receptors shown here come from an adult with mismatch repair-deficient cancer. Each CDR3 is given with its conserved first and last residue. D genes are given only for firm matches. Size tells how often a clone was seen (once, few, many) or the class of an expanded clone, and some rows leave it out.

d_gene: -; v_gene: TRBV28; abundance: -; j_gene: TRBJ2-7; CDR3aa: CASSLRTDQRIF; CDR3nt: TGTGCCAGCAGTTTACGGACAGACCAACGGATCTTC
d_gene: -; v_gene: TRBV19; abundance: -; j_gene: TRBJ2-1; CDR3aa: CASSTPRLAVSSYNEQFF; CDR3nt: TGTGCCAGTAGTACCCCTAGGTTAGCGGTGAGCTCCTACAATGAGCAGTTCTTC
d_gene: TRBD1; v_gene: TRBV4-1; abundance: -; j_gene: TRBJ1-4; CDR3aa: CASSQDFRGRSNEKLFF; CDR3nt: TGCGCCAGCAGCCAAGATTTCAGGGGGCGGTCTAATGAAAAACTGTTTTTT
d_gene: -; v_gene: TRBV7-9; abundance: -; j_gene: TRBJ1-2; CDR3aa: CASSPSTDFYGYTF; CDR3nt: TGTGCCAGCAGCCCTTCAACAGATTTTTATGGCTACACCTTC
d_gene: -; v_gene: TRBV18; abundance: -; j_gene: TRBJ1-1; CDR3aa: CASGVGRNTEAFF; CDR3nt: TGTGCCAGTGGCGTGGGGAGAAACACTGAAGCTTTCTTT
d_gene: -; v_gene: TRBV7-6; abundance: -; j_gene: TRBJ1-4; CDR3aa: CASSLAGATNEKLFF; CDR3nt: TGTGCCAGCAGCTTAGCGGGAGCAACTAATGAAAAACTGTTTTTT
d_gene: -; v_gene: TRBV2; abundance: -; j_gene: TRBJ1-1; CDR3aa: CASSEAGGVAFF; CDR3nt: TGTGCCAGCAGTGAGGCGGGTGGGGTGGCTTTCTTT
d_gene: -; v_gene: TRBV2; abundance: once; j_gene: TRBJ1-3; CDR3aa: CASRSASGYSGNTIYF; CDR3nt: TGTGCCAGCAGATCAGCCTCAGGTTACTCTGGAAACACCATATATTTT
d_gene: TRBD1; v_gene: TRBV23-1; abundance: -; j_gene: TRBJ2-5; CDR3aa: CASSPGTVLFETQYF; CDR3nt: TGCGCCAGCAGTCCCGGGACAGTTTTGTTTGAGACCCAGTACTTC
d_gene: -; v_gene: TRBV5-4; abundance: -; j_gene: TRBJ2-7; CDR3aa: CASGLPTTYEQYF; CDR3nt: TGTGCCAGCGGACTTCCGACCACCTACGAGCAGTACTTC
d_gene: -; v_gene: TRBV5-4; abundance: -; j_gene: TRBJ2-5; CDR3aa: CASSPRGRGGGWQETQYF; CDR3nt: TGTGCCAGCAGCCCCCGCGGAAGGGGAGGGGGGTGGCAAGAGACCCAGTACTTC
d_gene: TRBD1; v_gene: TRBV28; abundance: -; j_gene: TRBJ1-1; CDR3aa: CASSPVGRGSNTEAFF; CDR3nt: TGTGCCAGCAGCCCGGTTGGCAGGGGGTCGAACACTGAAGCTTTCTTT
d_gene: TRBD2; v_gene: TRBV10-3; abundance: -; j_gene: TRBJ2-5; CDR3aa: CATWTSGRQETQYF; CDR3nt: TGTGCCACCTGGACTAGCGGGAGGCAAGAGACCCAGTACTTC
d_gene: TRBD1; v_gene: TRBV6-5; abundance: -; j_gene: TRBJ1-2; CDR3aa: CASRRTGAYGYTF; CDR3nt: TGTGCCAGCAGACGGACAGGGGCCTATGGCTACACCTTC
d_gene: TRBD1; v_gene: TRBV6-5; abundance: -; j_gene: TRBJ1-2; CDR3aa: CASSSTHTGGDGYTF; CDR3nt: TGTGCCAGCAGTTCCACCCATACAGGGGGGGATGGCTACACCTTC
d_gene: TRBD2; v_gene: TRBV28; abundance: -; j_gene: TRBJ2-3; CDR3aa: CASSSPGGGRHADTQYF; CDR3nt: TGTGCCAGCAGTTCACCAGGCGGCGGGAGGCACGCAGATACGCAGTATTTT
d_gene: TRBD1; v_gene: TRBV19; abundance: -; j_gene: TRBJ1-1; CDR3aa: CASSTTGGTEAFF; CDR3nt: TGTGCCAGTAGTACTACAGGGGGCACTGAAGCTTTCTTT
d_gene: TRBD1; v_gene: TRBV5-4; abundance: -; j_gene: TRBJ1-1; CDR3aa: CASSLDRQGEAFF; CDR3nt: TGTGCCAGCAGCTTGGATCGACAGGGGGAAGCTTTCTTT
d_gene: TRBD1; v_gene: TRBV7-3; abundance: few; j_gene: TRBJ2-7; CDR3aa: CASSLTMGQGMDEQYF; CDR3nt: TGTGCCAGCAGCTTAACTATGGGACAGGGTATGGACGAGCAGTACTTC
d_gene: -; v_gene: TRBV9; abundance: -; j_gene: TRBJ1-1; CDR3aa: CASSGEGGTEAFF; CDR3nt: TGTGCCAGCAGCGGGGAGGGGGGCACTGAAGCTTTCTTT
d_gene: TRBD1; v_gene: TRBV19; abundance: -; j_gene: TRBJ1-5; CDR3aa: CASSTGQGKSNQPQHF; CDR3nt: TGTGCCAGTAGTACCGGACAGGGGAAGAGCAATCAGCCCCAGCATTTT
d_gene: -; v_gene: TRBV9; abundance: -; j_gene: TRBJ2-7; CDR3aa: CASSVEGRPYEQYF; CDR3nt: TGTGCCAGCAGCGTTGAGGGCCGGCCATACGAGCAGTACTTC
d_gene: -; v_gene: TRBV29-1; abundance: -; j_gene: TRBJ2-7; CDR3aa: CSVRTNYEQYF; CDR3nt: TGCAGCGTTAGGACTAACTACGAGCAGTACTTC